This note documents a single TCR beta chain sequence. Antigen unknown. These data come from a study of cytomegalovirus exposure and HLA in healthy donors. 13 Jbeta primers and 60 Vbeta primers were used for the PCR. Libraries were prepared by immunoSEQ multiplex PCR; TCRdb keeps only in-frame clonotypes and omits some of them. The sample yields around 200,000 clones, roughly three quarters seen once. Regarding the study as a whole: In a later analysis, a missense DCLRE1C variant was linked to TCR beta V- and J-gene trimming.

CDR3 length: 12 residues. The germline V gene has CDR1 LNHDA and CDR2 SQIVND (reference sequence). The V end lost 3 bases, the J end lost 4 bases, and 5 bases lay between the germline ends. The receptor was isolated from a man in his fifties in good health and CMV-seronegative. This chain connects TRBV19 to TRBJ2-3; D unclear. The sequencing sample was made of PBMCs. This chain's CDR3 is CASSIFPDTQYF. DNA of the CDR3: TGTGCCAGTAGTATCTTTCCAGATACGCAGTATTTT.